This T cell receptor beta chain was sequenced during a study of blood T cells in healthy people across ages. Of note for this clonotype: Its antigen is as yet unknown.

The study isolated at least 6.5 million PBMCs from each sample. Together with a sample-barcoded 5' primer, a J-beta primer mix was included in a second PCR lasting about 7 to 11 cycles. A template-switch adaptor that had 12 random nucleotides put a tag on each cDNA molecule. TCRdb ran MiXCR on the 5' RACE reads and lists one entry per CDR3 protein. The sample shows some 1.5 million distinct CDR3 sequences, roughly 30% of them seen only once. The germline CDR1 and CDR2 sequences are SGHRS and YFSETQ. The length of the CDR3 is 13 residues. The germline V and J ends were trimmed by 4 bases and 11 bases, with 18 bases remaining between them. Study conclusions and caveats: Expanded clonotype shifts may have been confounded, as the donors had an unknown CMV status. With naive T cell percentage, TCR beta diversity showed a strong correlation.

Sequenced sample: blood. This sequence was found in a woman younger than 45 in good health. V gene TRBV5-1 combines with J gene TRBJ2-5; tentatively, D is TRBD2 (6 bases). CDR3 region: CASSPRTPREQYF. CDR3 nucleotides: TGCGCCAGCAGCCCTCGGACTCCTCGGGAGCAGTACTTC.